This TCR beta chain was recorded in a study of T cell repertoires in cytomegalovirus infection. Study in general: From public TCR beta signatures came an indication of both CMV infection and matching HLA type.

The sample holds many counts of this clonotype. The antigen remains undetermined. At one end the junction does not follow the germline gene, possibly because of a read error. The germline V gene encodes CDR1 SGHTA and CDR2 FQGNSA. This CDR3 has 16 residues. One entry per CDR3 protein, called by TCRdb with MiXCR from the reads. The sample includes under 300,000 distinct CDR3 sequences, approximately 15% of them seen just once. Broader study findings: CMV-specific TCR beta clonotypes restricted by HLA-C dominated the ex vivo response. Of the TCR beta families, the public ones yielded a cumulative frequency that identified carriers of CMV plus the relevant HLA.

Sequencing was carried out using CD8+ T cells from PBMCs. V is TRBV7-2 and J is TRBJ2-5, with D perhaps TRBD2 (5 bases). This clonotype originated in a human donor in good health (CMV status not recorded). Some clones in this sample may be carry-over from other donors' samples. The CDR3 DNA is TGTGCCAACAGCTCCCGTCGAGGGCGACCGAAAGAGACCCAGTACTTC. This translates into CANSSRRGRPKETQYF.